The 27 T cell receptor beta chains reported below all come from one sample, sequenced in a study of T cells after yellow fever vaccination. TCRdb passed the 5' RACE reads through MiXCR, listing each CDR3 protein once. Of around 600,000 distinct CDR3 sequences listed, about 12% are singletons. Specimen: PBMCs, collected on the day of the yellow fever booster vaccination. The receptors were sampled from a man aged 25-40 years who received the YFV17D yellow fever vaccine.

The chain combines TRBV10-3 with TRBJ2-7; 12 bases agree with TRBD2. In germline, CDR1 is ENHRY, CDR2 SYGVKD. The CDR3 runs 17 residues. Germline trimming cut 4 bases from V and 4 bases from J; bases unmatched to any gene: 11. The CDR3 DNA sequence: TGTGCCATCAGTGCGACACTAGCGGGAGGTAGGCAATACGAGCAGTACTTC. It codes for CAISATLAGGRQYEQYF.

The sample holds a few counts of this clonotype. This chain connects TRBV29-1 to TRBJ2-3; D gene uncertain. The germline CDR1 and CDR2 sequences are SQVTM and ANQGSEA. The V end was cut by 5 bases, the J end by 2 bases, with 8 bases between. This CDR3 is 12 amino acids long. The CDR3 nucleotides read TGCAGCGTTACTATAGCCACAGATACGCAGTATTTT. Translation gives CSVTIATDTQYF.

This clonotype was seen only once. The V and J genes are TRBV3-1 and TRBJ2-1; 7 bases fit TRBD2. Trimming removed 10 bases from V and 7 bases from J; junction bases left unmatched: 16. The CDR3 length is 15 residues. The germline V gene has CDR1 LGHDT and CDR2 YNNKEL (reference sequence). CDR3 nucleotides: TGTGCCACCACCAAGAGTGGGGAGGGGTGGAATGAGCAGTTCTTC. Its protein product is CATTKSGEGWNEQFF.

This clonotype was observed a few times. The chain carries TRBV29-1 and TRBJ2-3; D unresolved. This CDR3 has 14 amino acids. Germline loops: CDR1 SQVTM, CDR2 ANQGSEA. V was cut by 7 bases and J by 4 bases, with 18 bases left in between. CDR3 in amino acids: CSAGGSFAADTQYF. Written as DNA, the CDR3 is TGCAGCGCCGGTGGGTCGTTTGCCGCAGATACGCAGTATTTT.

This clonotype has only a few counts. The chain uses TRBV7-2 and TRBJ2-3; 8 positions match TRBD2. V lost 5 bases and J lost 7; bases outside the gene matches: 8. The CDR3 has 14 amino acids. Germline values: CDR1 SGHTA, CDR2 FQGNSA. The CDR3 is CASSNSGSINTQYF. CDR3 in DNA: TGTGCCAGCAGCAACAGCGGGAGTATAAATACGCAGTATTTT.

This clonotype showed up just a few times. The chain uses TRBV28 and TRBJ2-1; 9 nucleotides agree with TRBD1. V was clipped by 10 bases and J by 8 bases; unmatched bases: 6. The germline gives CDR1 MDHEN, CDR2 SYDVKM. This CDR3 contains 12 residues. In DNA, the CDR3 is TGTGCCACAATACAGGGGGCTGATGAGCAGTTCTTC. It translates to CATIQGADEQFF.

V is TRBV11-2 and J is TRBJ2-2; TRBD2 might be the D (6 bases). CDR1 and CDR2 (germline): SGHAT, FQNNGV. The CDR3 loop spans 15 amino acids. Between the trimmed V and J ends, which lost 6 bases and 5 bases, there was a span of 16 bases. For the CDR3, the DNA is TGTGCCAGCAGGGGAGGATCAAGCGGGACCGGGGAGCTGTTTTTT. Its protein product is CASRGGSSGTGELFF.

CDR3 in amino acids: CASRQGDGELFF. CDR3 in DNA: TGTGCCAGCAGACAGGGTGACGGGGAGCTGTTTTTT. The rearrangement links TRBV25-1 to TRBJ2-2; TRBD1 might be the D (6 bases). V was shortened by 6 bases and J by 7 bases, with 9 bases between the two germline ends. CDR1 and CDR2 (germline): MGHDK, SYGVNS. The length of the CDR3 is 12 residues. The entire variable domain, with the rest obtained from reference TRBV25-1 and TRBJ2-2, is as follows: EADIYQTPRYLVIGTGKKITLECSQTMGHDKMYWYQQDPGMELHLIHYSYGVNSTEKGDLSSESTVSRIRTEHFPLTLESARPSHTSQYLCASRQGDGELFFGEGSRLTVL.

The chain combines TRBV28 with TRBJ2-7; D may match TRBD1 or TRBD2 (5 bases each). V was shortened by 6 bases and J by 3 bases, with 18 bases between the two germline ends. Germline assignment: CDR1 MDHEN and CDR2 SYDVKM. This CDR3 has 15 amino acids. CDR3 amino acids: CASRPFGTELYEQYF. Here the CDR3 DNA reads TGTGCCAGCAGACCTTTCGGGACCGAGCTCTACGAGCAGTACTTC.

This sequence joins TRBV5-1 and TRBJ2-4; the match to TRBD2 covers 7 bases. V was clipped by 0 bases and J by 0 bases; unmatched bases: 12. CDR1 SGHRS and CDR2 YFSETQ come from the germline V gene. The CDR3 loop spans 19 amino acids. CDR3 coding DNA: TGCGCCAGCAGCTTGGGAGGCGGGAGTATGCCCCTAGCCAAAAACATTCAGTACTTC. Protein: CASSLGGGSMPLAKNIQYF.

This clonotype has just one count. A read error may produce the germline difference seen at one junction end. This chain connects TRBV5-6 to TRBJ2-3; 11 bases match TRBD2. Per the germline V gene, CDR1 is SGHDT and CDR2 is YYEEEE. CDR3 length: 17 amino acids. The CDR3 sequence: CASSHGTSGSFTDAQYF. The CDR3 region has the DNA TGTGCCAGCAGCCACGGGACTAGCGGAAGTTTCACAGATGCGCAGTATTTT.

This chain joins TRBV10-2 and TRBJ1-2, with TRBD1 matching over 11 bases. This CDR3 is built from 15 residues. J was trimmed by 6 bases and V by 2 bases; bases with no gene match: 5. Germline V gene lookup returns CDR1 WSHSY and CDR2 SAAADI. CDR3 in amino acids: CASSEGRTGGDGYTF. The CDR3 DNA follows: TGCGCCAGCAGTGAGGGCCGGACAGGGGGCGATGGCTACACCTTC.

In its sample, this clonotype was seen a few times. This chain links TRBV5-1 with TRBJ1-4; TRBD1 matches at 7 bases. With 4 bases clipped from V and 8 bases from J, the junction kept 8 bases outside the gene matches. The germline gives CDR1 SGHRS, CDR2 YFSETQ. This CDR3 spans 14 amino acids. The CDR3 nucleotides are TGCGCCAGCAGCCCGGCAGGGGGACGAGAAAAACTGTTTTTT. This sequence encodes CASSPAGGREKLFF.

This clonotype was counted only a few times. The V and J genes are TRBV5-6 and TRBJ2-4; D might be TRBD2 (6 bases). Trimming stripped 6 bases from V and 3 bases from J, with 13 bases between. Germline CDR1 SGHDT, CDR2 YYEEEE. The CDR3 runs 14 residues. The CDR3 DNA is TGTGCCAGCACCCTTTCGGGAGTCAAAAACATTCAGTACTTC. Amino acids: CASTLSGVKNIQYF.

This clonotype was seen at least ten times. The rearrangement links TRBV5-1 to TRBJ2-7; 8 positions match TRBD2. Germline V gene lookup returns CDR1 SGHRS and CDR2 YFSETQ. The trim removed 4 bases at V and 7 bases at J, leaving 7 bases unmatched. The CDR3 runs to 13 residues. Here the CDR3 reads CASSRAGEGEQYF. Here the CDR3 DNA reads TGCGCCAGCAGCCGAGCGGGAGAGGGAGAGCAGTACTTC.

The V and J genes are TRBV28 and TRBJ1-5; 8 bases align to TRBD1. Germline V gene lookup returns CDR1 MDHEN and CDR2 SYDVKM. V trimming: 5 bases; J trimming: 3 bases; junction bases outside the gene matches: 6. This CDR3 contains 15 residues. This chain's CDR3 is CASSPRTGSNQPQHF. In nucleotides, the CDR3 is TGTGCCAGCAGTCCCCGGACAGGGTCCAATCAGCCCCAGCATTTT.

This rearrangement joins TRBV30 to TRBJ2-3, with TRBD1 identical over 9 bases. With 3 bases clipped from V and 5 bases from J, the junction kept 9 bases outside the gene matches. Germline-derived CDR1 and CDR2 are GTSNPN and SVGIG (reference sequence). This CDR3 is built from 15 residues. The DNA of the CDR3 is TGTGCCTGGAGCAAGGGGGACAGGGAAGGAGATACGCAGTATTTT. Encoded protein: CAWSKGDREGDTQYF. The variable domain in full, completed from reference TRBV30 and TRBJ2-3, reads SQTIHQWPATLVQPVGSPLSLECTVEGTSNPNLYWYRQAAGRGLQLLFYSVGIGQISSEVPQNLSASRPQDRQFILSSKKLLLSDSGFYLCAWSKGDREGDTQYFGPGTRLTVL.

CDR3 sequence reads: CASSRTVGSGNTIYF. CDR3 sequence (DNA): TGTGCCAGCAGCCGAACGGTGGGGTCTGGAAACACCATATATTTT. The rearrangement uses TRBV7-2 and TRBJ1-3; the D is unclear. V lost 5 bases and J lost 1, with 12 bases in between. This CDR3 has 15 amino acids. Germline loops: CDR1 SGHTA, CDR2 FQGNSA.

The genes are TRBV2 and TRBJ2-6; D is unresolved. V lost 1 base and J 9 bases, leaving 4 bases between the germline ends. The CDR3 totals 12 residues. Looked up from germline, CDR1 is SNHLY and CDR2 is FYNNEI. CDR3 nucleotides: TGTGCCAGCAGTGAAGGTGGCAACGTCCTGACTTTC. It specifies CASSEGGNVLTF.

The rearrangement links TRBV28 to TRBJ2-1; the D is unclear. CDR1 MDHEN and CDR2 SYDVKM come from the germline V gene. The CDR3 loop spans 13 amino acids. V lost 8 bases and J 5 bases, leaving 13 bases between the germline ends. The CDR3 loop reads CASGVPPDNEQFF. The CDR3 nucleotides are TGTGCCAGCGGGGTCCCTCCGGACAATGAGCAGTTCTTC.

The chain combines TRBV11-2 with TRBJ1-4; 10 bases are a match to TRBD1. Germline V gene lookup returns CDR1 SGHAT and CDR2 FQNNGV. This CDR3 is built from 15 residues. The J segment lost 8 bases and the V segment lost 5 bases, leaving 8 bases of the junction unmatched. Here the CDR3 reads CASSQPTGGREKLFF. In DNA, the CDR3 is TGTGCCAGCAGCCAACCGACAGGGGGCAGGGAAAAACTGTTTTTT.

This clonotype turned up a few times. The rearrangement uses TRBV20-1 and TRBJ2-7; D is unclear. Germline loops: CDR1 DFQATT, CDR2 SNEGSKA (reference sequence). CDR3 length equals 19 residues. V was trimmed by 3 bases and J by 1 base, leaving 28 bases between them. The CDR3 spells CSASSDLRLPSYFSYEQYF. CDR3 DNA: TGCAGTGCTAGTTCAGACTTGAGACTCCCCAGTTATTTTTCCTACGAGCAGTACTTC.

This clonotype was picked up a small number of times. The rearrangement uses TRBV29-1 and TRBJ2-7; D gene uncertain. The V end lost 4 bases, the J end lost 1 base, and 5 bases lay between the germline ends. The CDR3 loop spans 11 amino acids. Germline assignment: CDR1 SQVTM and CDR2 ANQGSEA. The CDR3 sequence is CSVGRSYEQYF. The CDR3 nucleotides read TGCAGCGTTGGGCGGTCCTACGAGCAGTACTTC.

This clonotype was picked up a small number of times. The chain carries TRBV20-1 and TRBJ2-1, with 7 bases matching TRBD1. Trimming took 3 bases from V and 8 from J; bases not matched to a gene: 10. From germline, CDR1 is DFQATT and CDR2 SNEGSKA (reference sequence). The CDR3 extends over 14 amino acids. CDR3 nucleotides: TGCAGTGCTAGCAAAAGACAGGGTTCCTATGAGCAGTTCTTC. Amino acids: CSASKRQGSYEQFF.

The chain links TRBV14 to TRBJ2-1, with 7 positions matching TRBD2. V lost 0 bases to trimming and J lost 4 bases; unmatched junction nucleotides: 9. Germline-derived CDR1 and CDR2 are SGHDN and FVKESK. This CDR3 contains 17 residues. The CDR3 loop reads CASSQEPGLAEYNEQFF. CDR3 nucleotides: TGTGCCAGCAGCCAAGAGCCGGGGCTAGCGGAGTACAATGAGCAGTTCTTC.

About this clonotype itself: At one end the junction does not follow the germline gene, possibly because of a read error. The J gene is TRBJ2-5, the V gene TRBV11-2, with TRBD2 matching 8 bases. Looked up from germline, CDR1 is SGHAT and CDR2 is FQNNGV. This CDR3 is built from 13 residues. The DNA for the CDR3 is TGTGCCAGCAGCTTCTCCTCCGTCACGGGAGGGGGCTTC. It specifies CASSFSSVTGGGF.

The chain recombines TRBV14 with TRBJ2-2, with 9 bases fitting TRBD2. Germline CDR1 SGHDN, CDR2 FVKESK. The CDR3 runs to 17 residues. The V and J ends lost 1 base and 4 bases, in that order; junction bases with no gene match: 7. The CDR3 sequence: CASSQVTTSGGTGELFF. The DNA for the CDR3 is TGTGCCAGCAGCCAAGTAACGACTAGCGGAGGCACCGGGGAGCTGTTTTTT.